This is a list of T cell receptor beta chains from one sample in a study of T cell responses to AZD1222 COVID-19 vaccine. The table came from immunoSEQ multiplex PCR; TCRdb's copy has only in-frame clones and leaves some out. Of roughly 77,000 clones in the sample, 75% to 95% are singletons; the top ten hold about 3.5%. The sample was peripheral blood, taken 28 days after the second AZD1222 dose. Receptor source: an adult who received the AZD1222 COVID-19 vaccine. Both conserved end residues are part of each CDR3. Fields, in order: J gene, CDR3 length, V gene, D gene, clone size, CDR3 protein, CDR3 DNA. A D gene is named only where the DNA matches it firmly. Part of the rows lack a size; the others show once, few, many or a class for expanded clones.

J: TRBJ1-1; length: 10; V: TRBV29-1; D: -; size: -; CDR3: CSASSTEAFF; DNA: TGCAGCGCTTCCTCCACTGAAGCTTTCTTT
J: TRBJ1-4; length: 17; V: TRBV12-5; D: -; size: -; CDR3: CASGSVGQGSANEKLFF; DNA: TGTGCTAGTGGTTCGGTGGGGCAGGGCTCCGCTAATGAAAAACTGTTTTTT
J: TRBJ1-5; length: 14; V: TRBV30; D: -; size: -; CDR3: CAWTKGGGNQPQHF; DNA: TGTGCCTGGACGAAGGGGGGAGGCAATCAGCCCCAGCATTTT
J: TRBJ2-5; length: 13; V: TRBV2; D: -; size: -; CDR3: CASSEEGWETQYF; DNA: TGTGCCAGCAGTGAGGAAGGTTGGGAGACCCAGTACTTC
J: TRBJ2-7; length: 16; V: TRBV4-1; D: TRBD1; size: once; CDR3: CASSQTIGQASYEQYF; DNA: TGCGCCAGCAGCCAAACGATCGGACAGGCTTCCTACGAGCAGTACTTC
J: TRBJ1-3; length: 11; V: TRBV20-1; D: -; size: -; CDR3: CSASSGGTIYF; DNA: TGCAGTGCCTCTTCGGGCGGCACCATATATTTT
J: TRBJ2-3; length: 15; V: TRBV3-1/TRBV3-2; D: -; size: -; CDR3: CASSQEGASSDTQYF; DNA: TGTGCCAGCAGCCAAGAGGGGGCATCTTCGGATACGCAGTATTTT
J: TRBJ1-6; length: 12; V: TRBV5-4; D: -; size: -; CDR3: CASSLDGAPLHF; DNA: TGTGCCAGCAGCTTGGATGGAGCACCCCTCCACTTT
J: TRBJ2-7; length: 19; V: TRBV11-2; D: TRBD2; size: -; CDR3: CASSLTDPLAGGSPYEQYF; DNA: TGTGCCAGCAGCTTAACTGACCCTCTAGCGGGAGGATCGCCCTACGAGCAGTACTTC
J: TRBJ1-1; length: 19; V: TRBV11-3; D: -; size: -; CDR3: CASSLVKGWAPLENTEAFF; DNA: TGTGCCAGCAGCTTAGTAAAGGGGTGGGCCCCCCTCGAGAACACTGAAGCTTTCTTT
J: TRBJ2-5; length: 13; V: TRBV30; D: TRBD1; size: -; CDR3: CAWTTQQQGSQYF; DNA: TGTGCCTGGACCACCCAACAACAGGGGAGCCAGTACTTC
J: TRBJ1-2; length: 11; V: TRBV20-1; D: -; size: -; CDR3: CSALTGDGYTF; DNA: TGCAGTGCCTTAACAGGAGATGGCTACACCTTC
J: TRBJ2-7; length: 10; V: TRBV5-8; D: -; size: -; CDR3: CASSFYEQYF; DNA: TGTGCCAGCAGCTTTTACGAGCAGTACTTC
J: TRBJ1-1; length: 12; V: TRBV29-1; D: TRBD1; size: -; CDR3: CSAADRGPEAFF; DNA: TGCAGCGCCGCTGACAGGGGGCCTGAAGCTTTCTTT
J: TRBJ2-2; length: 14; V: TRBV6-6; D: TRBD1; size: -; CDR3: CASSQQGATGELFF; DNA: TGTGCCAGCAGCCAACAGGGGGCTACCGGGGAGCTGTTTTTT
J: TRBJ1-4; length: 16; V: TRBV6-6; D: TRBD1; size: once; CDR3: CASSRQPGTGEEKLFF; DNA: TGTGCCAGCAGTCGGCAACCCGGGACAGGGGAAGAAAAACTGTTTTTT
J: TRBJ1-1; length: 18; V: TRBV19; D: TRBD1; size: -; CDR3: CASSIEGTVTPGDTEAFF; DNA: TGTGCCAGTAGTATAGAAGGGACAGTGACTCCCGGGGACACTGAAGCTTTCTTT
J: TRBJ2-7; length: 16; V: TRBV29-1; D: TRBD1; size: -; CDR3: CSVVVAGGYRRYEQYF; DNA: TGCAGCGTTGTAGTGGCAGGGGGCTACCGAAGATACGAGCAGTACTTC
J: TRBJ2-1; length: 13; V: TRBV6-4; D: -; size: once; CDR3: CASSEQGGDEQFF; DNA: TGTGCCAGCAGTGAACAGGGGGGGGATGAGCAGTTCTTC
J: TRBJ1-5; length: 13; V: TRBV29-1; D: -; size: -; CDR3: CSVRTASNQPQHF; DNA: TGCAGCGTACGGACGGCTAGCAATCAGCCCCAGCATTTT
J: TRBJ2-7; length: 14; V: TRBV11-3; D: TRBD2; size: -; CDR3: CASMRGANSYEQYF; DNA: TGTGCCAGCATGCGGGGGGCGAACTCCTACGAGCAGTACTTC
J: TRBJ2-2; length: 14; V: TRBV7-3; D: -; size: -; CDR3: CASKKSSNTGELFF; DNA: TGTGCCAGCAAGAAGAGTTCGAACACCGGGGAGCTGTTTTTT
J: TRBJ2-1; length: 17; V: TRBV9; D: TRBD2; size: -; CDR3: CASSGSPRLAGVNEQFF; DNA: TGTGCCAGCAGCGGATCCCCCCGACTAGCGGGCGTGAATGAGCAGTTCTTC
J: TRBJ1-6; length: 16; V: TRBV9; D: -; size: -; CDR3: CASSVGSDRPNSPLHF; DNA: TGTGCCAGCAGCGTAGGCAGCGATCGACCTAATTCACCCCTCCACTTT
J: TRBJ1-3; length: 14; V: TRBV6-5; D: -; size: once; CDR3: CASGPDAPGNTIYF; DNA: TGTGCCAGCGGGCCTGATGCCCCCGGAAACACCATATATTTT
J: TRBJ2-1; length: 15; V: TRBV10-1; D: TRBD2; size: once; CDR3: CASSATSGSVHEQFF; DNA: TGCGCCAGCAGTGCCACTAGCGGGAGTGTTCATGAGCAGTTCTTC
J: TRBJ2-5; length: 16; V: TRBV6-5; D: TRBD2; size: -; CDR3: CASSYGGGGPQETQYF; DNA: TGTGCCAGCAGTTACGGGGGGGGAGGGCCTCAAGAGACCCAGTACTTC
J: TRBJ2-7; length: 14; V: TRBV9; D: TRBD2; size: -; CDR3: CASSSGLVSYEQYF; DNA: TGTGCCAGCAGCTCGGGACTAGTCTCCTACGAGCAGTACTTC
J: TRBJ1-1; length: 13; V: TRBV12-3/TRBV12-4; D: -; size: -; CDR3: CASTPDRNTEAFF; DNA: TGTGCCAGCACCCCGGACAGGAACACTGAAGCTTTCTTT
J: TRBJ2-5; length: 15; V: TRBV2; D: -; size: few; CDR3: CASSPGQTGVETQYF; DNA: TGTGCCAGCAGTCCGGGACAAACCGGGGTGGAGACCCAGTACTTC
J: TRBJ1-4; length: 16; V: TRBV9; D: TRBD1; size: -; CDR3: CASSVTTGQGNEKLFF; DNA: TGTGCCAGCAGCGTAACAACCGGACAGGGTAATGAAAAACTGTTTTTT
J: TRBJ2-7; length: 14; V: TRBV2; D: -; size: -; CDR3: CASTSGSLSYEQYF; DNA: TGTGCCAGCACAAGCGGGTCCCTATCCTACGAGCAGTACTTC
J: TRBJ1-1; length: 15; V: TRBV6-2/TRBV6-3; D: -; size: -; CDR3: CASSKTTAANTEAFF; DNA: TGTGCCAGCAGCAAAACGACAGCAGCGAACACTGAAGCTTTCTTT
J: TRBJ2-7; length: 15; V: TRBV27; D: -; size: few; CDR3: CASCYTPTSSYEQYF; DNA: TGTGCCAGCTGCTATACCCCAACTAGCTCCTACGAGCAGTACTTC
J: TRBJ2-7; length: 10; V: TRBV28; D: -; size: -; CDR3: CASGLYEQYF; DNA: TGTGCCAGCGGCCTCTACGAGCAGTACTTC
J: TRBJ1-2; length: 12; V: TRBV28; D: -; size: -; CDR3: CATEQGTYGYTF; DNA: TGTGCCACCGAACAGGGTACCTATGGCTACACCTTC
J: TRBJ2-1; length: 12; V: TRBV10-3; D: -; size: once; CDR3: CAIKRGDNEQFF; DNA: TGTGCCATCAAAAGAGGGGACAATGAGCAGTTCTTC
J: TRBJ1-1; length: 16; V: TRBV27; D: TRBD1; size: few; CDR3: CASSPGTGGDTTEAFF; DNA: TGTGCCAGCAGTCCCGGGACAGGGGGAGATACCACTGAAGCTTTCTTT
J: TRBJ2-3; length: 15; V: TRBV9; D: -; size: -; CDR3: CASSVDGSTTDTQYF; DNA: TGTGCCAGCAGCGTAGACGGGAGTACGACAGATACGCAGTATTTT
J: TRBJ2-1; length: 13; V: TRBV27; D: TRBD1; size: -; CDR3: CASKTSGGNEQFF; DNA: TGTGCCTCCAAAACCTCAGGGGGCAATGAGCAGTTCTTC
J: TRBJ1-2; length: 15; V: TRBV4-1; D: TRBD1; size: -; CDR3: CASSPGQAARYGYTF; DNA: TGCGCCAGCAGCCCCGGACAGGCGGCGAGGTATGGCTACACCTTC
J: TRBJ1-2; length: 14; V: TRBV11-3; D: -; size: -; CDR3: CASSLNQGSYGYTF; DNA: TGTGCCAGCAGCTTAAATCAGGGGTCCTATGGCTACACCTTC
J: TRBJ1-1; length: 17; V: TRBV5-1; D: TRBD1; size: -; CDR3: CASSLGGGARKNTEAFF; DNA: TGCGCCAGCAGCTTGGGAGGGGGCGCCCGGAAGAACACTGAAGCTTTCTTT
J: TRBJ2-7; length: 14; V: TRBV2; D: TRBD2; size: -; CDR3: CASRELANSYEQYF; DNA: TGTGCCAGCAGGGAACTAGCGAACTCCTACGAGCAGTACTTC
J: TRBJ1-1; length: 14; V: TRBV5-6; D: TRBD1; size: -; CDR3: CASRKAGGYTEAFF; DNA: TGTGCCAGCCGTAAGGCAGGGGGGTACACTGAAGCTTTCTTT
J: TRBJ1-2; length: 12; V: TRBV18; D: -; size: -; CDR3: CASSPGNYGYTF; DNA: TGTGCCAGCTCACCCGGAAACTATGGCTACACCTTC
J: TRBJ2-5; length: 12; V: TRBV3-1/TRBV3-2; D: -; size: -; CDR3: CASMGGEETQYF; DNA: TGTGCCAGCATGGGCGGGGAAGAGACCCAGTACTTC
J: TRBJ1-2; length: 13; V: TRBV10-3; D: -; size: -; CDR3: CATSLDGGAGYTF; DNA: TGTGCCACCTCTCTCGATGGGGGGGCTGGCTACACCTTC
J: TRBJ1-6; length: 13; V: TRBV12-3/TRBV12-4; D: -; size: -; CDR3: CASKPGWDSPLHF; DNA: TGTGCCAGCAAACCTGGTTGGGATTCACCCCTCCACTTT
J: TRBJ1-1; length: 15; V: TRBV12-5; D: -; size: -; CDR3: CASGLVPSGTSQTFF; DNA: TGTGCTAGTGGTTTGGTACCATCCGGGACATCCCAGACTTTCTTT